Each of the 3 T cell receptor beta chains below was sequenced from the same sample in a study of blood T cell repertoires in COVID-19. Here immunoSEQ multiplex PCR was the method, and the copy in TCRdb shows in-frame clones only, minus some. The sample has 250,000 to 300,000 clones, approximately 86% seen once. The sample consisted of peripheral blood. These receptors were taken from a man between 18 and 35 years old with active or convalescent COVID-19.

The chain employs TRBV18 and TRBJ1-4; 7 bases are shared with TRBD1. Germline values: CDR1 KGHSH, CDR2 LQKENI. The CDR3 runs to 20 residues. The ends lost 4 bases at V and 5 bases at J; junction bases unmatched: 22. This CDR3 reads CASSRNPSRGLGGLNEKLFF. Here the CDR3 DNA reads TGTGCCAGCTCACGCAACCCGTCTAGGGGGCTTGGAGGGTTGAATGAAAAACTGTTTTTT.

V and J are TRBV5-5 and TRBJ1-5; no firm D call. V shed 2 bases and J shed 2 bases, with 11 bases lying between them. Germline V gene data show CDR1 as SGHKS and CDR2 as YYEKEE (reference sequence). The CDR3 is made up of 15 amino acids. Here the CDR3 reads CASSFRLLGNQPQHF. The DNA for the CDR3 is TGTGCCAGCAGCTTTCGCCTACTGGGCAATCAGCCCCAGCATTTT. The full variable domain, with the rest looked up from reference TRBV5-5 and TRBJ1-5, is DAGVTQSPTHLIKTRGQQVTLRCSPISGHKSVSWYQQVLGQGPQFIFQYYEKEERGRGNFPDRFSARQFPNYSSELNVNALLLGDSALYLCASSFRLLGNQPQHFGDGTRLSIL.

This clone has a handful of counts. V and J are TRBV19 and TRBJ1-5; D gene ambiguous. Germline values: CDR1 LNHDA, CDR2 SQIVND (reference sequence). V was pared by 6 bases and J by 1 base, with 22 bases between. The CDR3 length is 18 residues. In nucleotides, the CDR3 is TGTGCCAGTAGCTTCCAAAACCCCGCGCCCTCAAGCAATCAGCCCCAGCATTTT. Its translation: CASSFQNPAPSSNQPQHF.